Each of the 6 T cell receptor beta chains below was sequenced from the same sample in a study of CD8 T cells in ankylosing spondylitis. Points from the study as a whole: What seemed typical of ankylosing spondylitis blood was a TCR beta motif built from fewer than ten highly homologous variants.

TCRdb itself ran the 5' RACE reads through MiXCR, one entry per CDR3 protein. This table holds roughly 490,000 distinct CDR3 sequences, under 5.5% found once. No antigens are known for them. Specimen: blood, either unsorted or a sorted T cell fraction (not recorded which). These receptor sequences come from a male donor with ankylosing spondylitis.

The chain joins TRBV2 to TRBJ1-1; D is unclear. Germline V gene lookup returns CDR1 SNHLY and CDR2 FYNNEI. V lost 7 bases to trimming and J lost 0 bases, with 9 bases between them. The CDR3 extends over 13 amino acids. The DNA of the CDR3 is TGTGCCAGCATAAGCGATCTGAACACTGAAGCTTTCTTT. It is translated as CASISDLNTEAFF.

At least ten counts were recorded for this clonotype. The chain uses TRBV20-1 and TRBJ1-2; the D is unclear. Trimming took off 4 bases at V and 7 bases at J, with 10 bases between the two ends. The CDR3 runs to 11 residues. Germline values: CDR1 DFQATT, CDR2 SNEGSKA (reference sequence). This CDR3 reads CSAIPGPGYTF. The CDR3 DNA reads as TGCAGTGCTATTCCAGGCCCTGGCTACACCTTC.

This clonotype was seen many times. The chain employs TRBV20-1 and TRBJ1-1; no reliable D call. Trimming stripped 0 bases from V and 7 bases from J, with 9 bases between. CDR1 DFQATT and CDR2 SNEGSKA come from the germline V gene (reference sequence). The CDR3 sequence is 12 residues long. This chain's CDR3 is CSARDYPLEAFF. CDR3 bases: TGCAGTGCTAGAGACTACCCTCTTGAAGCTTTCTTT.

This clonotype has a handful of counts. J is TRBJ2-7 and V is TRBV4-3; perhaps TRBD2 as D (6 bases). Between the trimmed V and J ends, which lost 0 bases and 6 bases, there was a span of 15 bases. The CDR3 is 15 residues long. The germline V gene has CDR1 LGHNA and CDR2 YSLEER. As DNA, the CDR3 is TGCGCCAGCAGCCAAGATCTTATCACGGGAGTCGAGCAGTACTTC. This encodes CASSQDLITGVEQYF.

The sample holds many counts of this clonotype. V is TRBV20-1 and J is TRBJ1-1; D remains ambiguous. Looked up from germline, CDR1 is DFQATT and CDR2 is SNEGSKA (reference sequence). This CDR3 has 11 amino acids. The germline V and J ends were trimmed by 4 bases and 4 bases, with 7 bases remaining between them. The CDR3 sequence: CSAKGSTEAFF. Here the CDR3 DNA reads TGCAGTGCTAAAGGTAGCACTGAAGCTTTCTTT.

At least ten counts were recorded for this clonotype. J is TRBJ1-4 and V is TRBV29-1, with TRBD1 matching 8 bases. The germline gives CDR1 SQVTM, CDR2 ANQGSEA. There are 14 residues in the CDR3. V trimming: 4 bases; J trimming: 5 bases; junction bases outside the gene matches: 6. The CDR3 loop reads CSVGRGLVNEKLFF. The CDR3 DNA reads as TGCAGCGTTGGCAGGGGGCTAGTAAATGAAAAACTGTTTTTT.